Each of the 28 T cell receptor beta chains below was sequenced from the same sample in a study of blood T cell repertoires in COVID-19. Assay used: immunoSEQ multiplex PCR; TCRdb lists only in-frame clones, some missing. The table has about 200,000 clones, 86% seen once. Sequenced input: peripheral blood. The receptor source for this set is a woman in her forties or fifties with COVID-19, enrolled during active disease.

V and J are TRBV5-4 and TRBJ2-2; 8 nucleotides align to TRBD2. Germline assignment: CDR1 SGHNT and CDR2 YYREEE (reference sequence). Trimming at V came to 4 bases and at J to 5 bases, leaving 7 bases not matched to a gene. The CDR3 covers 15 residues. This chain's CDR3 is CASSPGGGGTGELFF. CDR3 in DNA: TGTGCCAGCAGCCCCGGGGGGGGCGGTACCGGGGAGCTGTTTTTT.

This clone came up a few times. The chain carries TRBV5-4 and TRBJ2-3; 8 bases agree with TRBD2. Germline V gene lookup returns CDR1 SGHNT and CDR2 YYREEE (reference sequence). This CDR3 is built from 16 residues. The V and J ends lost 7 bases and 1 base, in that order; junction bases with no gene match: 11. The CDR3 loop reads CASSTGGARGTDTQYF. The DNA of the CDR3 is TGTGCCAGCTCCACCGGGGGGGCTAGGGGCACAGATACGCAGTATTTT.

The chain has TRBV7-9 and TRBJ2-7, with D maybe TRBD1 (6 bases). Germline V gene data show CDR1 as SEHNR and CDR2 as FQNEAQ (reference sequence). Trimming shortened V by 2 bases and J by 4 bases, and 18 bases separated the two germline ends. The CDR3 loop spans 16 amino acids. The CDR3 region is CASSLRRDKRAYEQYV. The DNA of the CDR3 is TGTGCCAGCAGCTTACGACGGGACAAAAGGGCTTACGAGCAGTACGTC.

This sequence joins TRBV28 and TRBJ2-4; no reliable D call. CDR1 and CDR2 from the germline V gene are MDHEN and SYDVKM. The CDR3 has 14 residues. Trimming pared 5 bases from V and 0 bases from J, leaving 8 bases between. This CDR3 reads CASSLVLAKNIQYF. CDR3 DNA: TGTGCCAGCAGTCTGGTACTAGCCAAAAACATTCAGTACTTC.

The chain has TRBV6-1 and TRBJ1-5; D might be TRBD1 (5 bases). V was cut by 1 base and J by 2 bases, with 12 bases left in between. Germline V gene lookup returns CDR1 MNHNS and CDR2 SASEGT. CDR3 length: 16 residues. CDR3 in DNA: TGTGCCAGCAGTGAAGACAGGTGGATGGGCAATCAGCCCCAGCATTTT. It codes for CASSEDRWMGNQPQHF.

The chain recombines TRBV6-5 with TRBJ2-7, with D possibly matching TRBD1 (5 bases). Germline V gene sequence: CDR1 MNHEY, CDR2 SVGAGI. The V end lost 0 bases, the J end lost 3 bases, and 9 bases lay between the germline ends. The CDR3 consists of 14 residues. The CDR3 region has the DNA TGTGCCAGCAGTTACTCGCAGGGCTACTACGAGCAGTACTTC. Translated: CASSYSQGYYEQYF.

The V and J genes are TRBV24-1 and TRBJ2-2; 11 nucleotides agree with TRBD1. V was clipped by 4 bases and J by 1 base; unmatched bases: 7. The V gene's germline CDR1 is KGHDR and CDR2 SFDVKD. The CDR3 consists of 18 residues. CDR3 sequence reads: CATSELGTGGGNTGELFF. Written as DNA, the CDR3 is TGTGCCACCAGTGAACTCGGGACAGGGGGGGGGAACACCGGGGAGCTGTTTTTT.

The V call is TRBV28, the J call TRBJ1-1; D ambiguous. This CDR3 spans 12 amino acids. With 6 bases removed from V and 0 bases from J, the gap between germline ends came to 5 bases. Germline CDR1 and CDR2: MDHEN and SYDVKM. CDR3 nucleotides: TGTGCCAGCAGCCTATTGAACACTGAAGCTTTCTTT. Translated, it gives CASSLLNTEAFF.

Only one count was recorded for this clone. The chain recombines TRBV9 with TRBJ2-7, with TRBD1 matching over 8 bases. From germline, CDR1 is SGDLS and CDR2 YYNGEE. The CDR3 covers 13 residues. The junction had 5 bases not matched to a gene; V was cut back by 3 bases and J by 6 bases. In DNA form, the CDR3 reads TGTGCCAGCAGCGCGCGACAGGGGCCCGAGCAGTACTTC. Protein: CASSARQGPEQYF.

For the CDR3, the DNA is TGTGCCAACGCCAAAACAGGGGAAGGGGGAAACATTCAGTACTTC. Residues: CANAKTGEGGNIQYF. This chain joins TRBV10-3 and TRBJ2-4; TRBD1 matches 7 bases. This CDR3 has 15 residues. The J segment lost 6 bases and the V segment lost 10 bases, leaving 15 bases of the junction unmatched. CDR1 and CDR2 from the germline V gene are ENHRY and SYGVKD.

V usage is TRBV7-2 and J usage is TRBJ2-1, with a weak D call TRBD2 (5 bases). The CDR3 runs 12 residues. Between the trimmed V and J ends, which lost 2 bases and 9 bases, there was a span of 8 bases. The V gene's germline CDR1 is SGHTA and CDR2 FQGNSA. Here the CDR3 reads CASSLPGSEQFF. The CDR3 nucleotides read TGTGCCAGCAGCTTACCGGGGTCTGAGCAGTTCTTC. The whole variable domain, remainder taken from reference TRBV7-2 and TRBJ2-1, is GAGVSQSPSNKVTEKGKDVELRCDPISGHTALYWYRQSLGQGLEFLIYFQGNSAPDKSGLPSDRFSAERTGGSVSTLTIQRTQQEDSAVYLCASSLPGSEQFFGPGTRLTVL.

This clone showed up many times. The chain recombines TRBV5-1 with TRBJ1-2; D ambiguous. The CDR3 is 14 amino acids. The germline V gene has CDR1 SGHRS and CDR2 YFSETQ. Trimming removed 1 base at V and 8 bases at J, with 15 bases between. Written as DNA, the CDR3 is TGCGCCAGCAGCTTGACACCCGGGATAGAAGGCTACACCTTC. Residues: CASSLTPGIEGYTF. Full variable domain (outside the CDR3, taken from reference TRBV5-1 and TRBJ1-2): KAGVTQTPRYLIKTRGQQVTLSCSPISGHRSVSWYQQTPGQGLQFLFEYFSETQRNKGNFPGRFSGRQFSNSRSEMNVSTLELGDSALYLCASSLTPGIEGYTFGSGTRLTVV.

The chain employs TRBV28 and TRBJ1-5; D is unresolved. V gave up 3 bases and J gave up 5 bases, with 8 bases separating them. From germline, CDR1 is MDHEN and CDR2 SYDVKM. CDR3 length equals 13 residues. The CDR3: CASSFEGYQPQHF. The DNA for the CDR3 is TGTGCCAGCAGTTTCGAGGGATATCAGCCCCAGCATTTT.

The chain combines TRBV29-1 with TRBJ2-5; tentatively, D is TRBD2 (5 bases). CDR1 is SQVTM and CDR2 is ANQGSEA in the germline V gene. Trimming removed 0 bases from V and 1 base from J, with 6 bases in between. The CDR3 has 13 amino acids. CDR3 amino acids: CSVEERAQETQYF. The DNA of the CDR3 is TGCAGCGTTGAAGAGAGGGCCCAAGAGACCCAGTACTTC. The full variable domain, rest sourced from reference TRBV29-1 and TRBJ2-5, is SAVISQKPSRDICQRGTSLTIQCQVDSQVTMMFWYRQQPGQSLTLIATANQGSEATYESGFVIDKFPISRPNLTFSTLTVSNMSPEDSSIYLCSVEERAQETQYFGPGTRLLVL.

This clone was detected a few times. The V call is TRBV7-3, the J call TRBJ1-1; TRBD1 might be the D (5 bases). The CDR3 loop spans 17 amino acids. V lost 2 bases, J lost 0 bases, and 16 bases lay in between. Germline V gene sequence: CDR1 SGHTA, CDR2 FQGTGA. CDR3 sequence (DNA): TGTGCCAGCAGCTTAGAGAGGAACGGACATTTGAACACTGAAGCTTTCTTT. Protein product: CASSLERNGHLNTEAFF.

V gene TRBV30 combines with J gene TRBJ2-3; D is undetermined. The germline V gene encodes CDR1 GTSNPN and CDR2 SVGIG (reference sequence). Trimming stripped 2 bases from V and 6 bases from J, with 6 bases between. This CDR3 is 11 amino acids long. CDR3 DNA: TGTGCCTGGAGTAGTCGGGATACGCAGTATTTT. This encodes CAWSSRDTQYF.

This clone was counted between two and nine times. The V and J genes are TRBV5-4 and TRBJ2-6, with 15 bases matching TRBD2. The germline V gene encodes CDR1 SGHNT and CDR2 YYREEE (reference sequence). The CDR3 is 18 amino acids. J gave up 0 bases and V 4 bases, and 2 bases lay outside the gene matches. CDR3 in DNA: TGTGCCAGCAGCGCGGGACTAGCGGGGGGCTCTGGGGCCAACGTCCTGACTTTC. It specifies CASSAGLAGGSGANVLTF. Variable domain in full (rest from reference TRBV5-4 and TRBJ2-6): ETGVTQSPTHLIKTRGQQVTLRCSSQSGHNTVSWYQQALGQGPQFIFQYYREEENGRGNFPPRFSGLQFPNYSSELNVNALELDDSALYLCASSAGLAGGSGANVLTFGAGSRLTVL.

The rearrangement links TRBV9 to TRBJ2-1; TRBD2 aligns across 13 bases. The germline V gene encodes CDR1 SGDLS and CDR2 YYNGEE. The CDR3 has 17 amino acids. The J segment lost 8 bases and the V segment lost 0 bases, leaving 8 bases of the junction unmatched. The CDR3 sequence: CASSVETGLAGDHEQFF. Written as DNA, the CDR3 is TGTGCCAGCAGCGTAGAAACTGGACTAGCGGGGGACCATGAGCAGTTCTTC.

The chain carries TRBV9 and TRBJ1-3; the match to TRBD1 covers 9 bases. The CDR3 has 15 residues. The junction had 5 bases not matched to a gene; V was cut back by 5 bases and J by 2 bases. Germline V gene data show CDR1 as SGDLS and CDR2 as YYNGEE. CDR3 in amino acids: CASRGQGRTGNTIYF. CDR3 sequence (DNA): TGTGCCAGCAGGGGACAGGGAAGGACTGGAAACACCATATATTTT.

The genes are TRBV9 and TRBJ1-5; tentatively, D is TRBD1 (6 bases). The CDR3 totals 14 residues. CDR1 is SGDLS and CDR2 is YYNGEE in the germline V gene. V was clipped by 4 bases and J by 4 bases, with 12 bases between them. The CDR3 DNA is TGTGCCAGCAGCCCACAGGGCTCAAATCAGCCCCAGCATTTT. Translation: CASSPQGSNQPQHF.

The chain employs TRBV9 and TRBJ2-3; D might be TRBD2 (6 bases). CDR1 and CDR2 from the germline V gene are SGDLS and YYNGEE. CDR3 length: 16 residues. Trimming left V 4 bases short and J 3 bases short, with 18 bases between. CDR3 region: CASSPRVYGGTDTQYF. The CDR3 DNA follows: TGTGCCAGCAGCCCTAGGGTATATGGGGGGACAGATACGCAGTATTTT. Full variable domain (rest looked up from reference TRBV9 and TRBJ2-3): DSGVTQTPKHLITATGQRVTLRCSPRSGDLSVYWYQQSLDQGLQFLIQYYNGEERAKGNILERFSAQQFPDLHSELNLSSLELGDSALYFCASSPRVYGGTDTQYFGPGTRLTVL.

This chain connects TRBV3-1 (or the pseudogene TRBV3-2) to TRBJ2-7; D might be TRBD2 (7 bases). The CDR3 consists of 14 residues. Trimming stripped 4 bases from V and 3 bases from J, with 13 bases between. From germline, CDR1 is LGHDT and CDR2 YNNKEL (reference sequence). This chain's CDR3 is CASSPRGPDYEQYF. CDR3 nucleotide sequence: TGTGCCAGCAGCCCGCGGGGGCCCGACTACGAGCAGTACTTC.

The V call is TRBV7-8, the J call TRBJ1-2; 8 bases are a match to TRBD1. The CDR3 is 15 amino acids. Trimming cost V 5 bases and J 2 bases; bases outside gene matches: 7. CDR1 SGHVS and CDR2 FQNEAQ come from the germline V gene. CDR3: CASSSQGAGNYGYTF. The CDR3 DNA reads TGTGCCAGCAGCAGCCAGGGGGCGGGGAACTATGGCTACACCTTC.

The chain couples TRBV5-1 to TRBJ2-1; TRBD2 agrees at 9 bases. The length of the CDR3 is 17 residues. V dropped 4 bases and J dropped 1; count of bases not matched to a gene: 9. From germline, CDR1 is SGHRS and CDR2 YFSETQ. Here the CDR3 reads CASSLHPAGGSYNEQFF. The CDR3, as DNA: TGCGCCAGCAGCCTACACCCAGCGGGGGGATCCTACAATGAGCAGTTCTTC.

This sequence joins TRBV30 and TRBJ2-2; TRBD2 might be the D (6 bases). This CDR3 is 15 amino acids long. V lost 0 bases and J 5 bases, leaving 13 bases between the germline ends. CDR1 is GTSNPN, CDR2 SVGIG, per germline (reference sequence). This chain's CDR3 is CAWSVGGSGTGELFF. CDR3 DNA: TGTGCCTGGAGTGTGGGAGGTTCGGGGACCGGGGAGCTGTTTTTT.

The chain uses TRBV4-1 and TRBJ1-2; D perhaps matches TRBD1 (6 bases). The germline gives CDR1 MGHRA, CDR2 YSYEKL. The V end was cut by 3 bases, the J end by 2 bases, with 22 bases between. This CDR3 has 18 amino acids. The CDR3 loop reads CASSQLGTAPTGNYGYTF. DNA of the CDR3: TGCGCCAGCAGCCAGCTGGGGACCGCCCCGACAGGAAACTATGGCTACACCTTC.

This chain links TRBV11-2 with TRBJ1-3; maybe TRBD1 (5 bases). Trimming cost V 2 bases and J 0 bases, with 11 bases left between them. This CDR3 spans 16 amino acids. Germline V gene data show CDR1 as SGHAT and CDR2 as FQNNGV. The CDR3 loop is CASSLLQGASGNTIYF. The DNA for the CDR3 is TGTGCCAGCAGCTTACTGCAGGGTGCCTCTGGAAACACCATATATTTT.

V gene TRBV5-1 combines with J gene TRBJ2-3; TRBD2 is a possible D gene (6 bases). CDR1 SGHRS and CDR2 YFSETQ come from the germline V gene. Deletions cut 3 bases from V and 7 bases from J, with 18 bases between. The CDR3 has 15 amino acids. In DNA form, the CDR3 reads TGCGCCAGCAGCTGGACGGGGGATGAGGCAAATACGCAGTATTTT. Translating gives CASSWTGDEANTQYF.